This note documents a single T cell receptor beta chain sequence. Its target is unknown. The authors distributed each subset's genomic DNA evenly over several immunoSEQ plates. Using immunoSEQ multiplex PCR, the repertoire was profiled, and TCRdb retains in-frame clones only, with some absent. Among about 2 million clones, around 96% were seen once, and the ten largest hold under 1.5%. Selected positively for CCR7 and CD45RO-negative, naive CD8 cells excluded terminally differentiated effector memory CD45RA+ cells. This sample was taken from a study of shared clonotypes between healthy human individuals. Study in general: A donor's plate count was three for CD4 naive and three for CD4 memory; CD8 naive had two and CD8 memory one.

Study-wide points: Among donors, the sharing of clonotypes was expected to be influenced by sequencing depth.

Sequenced: naive CD8+ T cells sorted from blood. This clonotype originated in a man in his late teens or twenties in good health.

Here the CDR3 DNA reads TGTGCCAGCACCCCTACGCACACCGGGGAGCTGTTTTTT. The encoded protein is CASTPTHTGELFF. V and J are TRBV6-6 and TRBJ2-2; D is undetermined. Trimming stripped 7 bases from V and 3 bases from J, with 9 bases between. Germline CDR1 and CDR2: MNHNY and SVGAGI (reference sequence). The length of the CDR3 is 13 residues.